This T cell receptor (beta chain) was captured by sequencing in a study of MAIT cells during Salmonella Paratyphi A infection (dated by TCRdb to 2015 to 2018). Receptor amplification or capture employed 5' RACE. TCRbeta was amplified in two PCR rounds using Phusion High-Fidelity polymerase, and the primers carried sample-specific barcodes. TCRbeta libraries were generated by template-switch cDNA synthesis with SMARTScribe reverse transcriptase and a TRBC-specific primer. After barcoding, samples were pooled and then prepared using the NEBNext Ultra DNA Library Prep Kit for Illumina. The libraries were sequenced on an Illumina MiSeq using the MiSeq reagent kit v2, 300 cycles. In the authors' own workflow: Reads were demultiplexed by barcode with Jemultiplexer and aligned with MiTCR using default parameters. Non-functional sequences were removed with VDJtools, and each clonotype was defined by its amino acid sequence, with frequencies calculated from the assigned sequence reads. In the clonal space homeostasis analysis, clonotypes were binned by frequency as over-represented (0.05-1), large, medium and small. The public reads were quality trimmed at Q25 with fastp and then assembled into clones with MiXCR by TCRdb, keeping productive beta chains. Each entry is one CDR3 protein sequence, shown with its most common DNA and genes. TCRdb, not the authors, supplied the V and J calls. The sample contains a few hundred distinct CDR3 sequences, less than 40% of them found a single time. The ten largest clonotypes hold approximately 35% of the sample.

The V end gives up 2 bases and the J end 4 bases, leaving 7 bases in the junction not matched to a gene. From the cysteine up to the phenylalanine, the CDR3 has a length of 16 residues. Only the CDR3 DNA stays, 48 bases, in frame from base 1. Taken from the germline V gene, the CDR1 and CDR2 loops are MRHNA and SNTAGT. Per the publication, the time point label means: healthy control second sampling, 21 days after first. MAIT cells were defined as Valpha7.2+ CD161+ T cells and were identified and sorted by flow cytometry. The healthy adult controls were either laboratory volunteers or leukocyte cones obtained from the national blood and transplant service. Between about 4,500 and 11,000 MAIT cells per sample were sorted directly into RNAqueous-Micro lysis buffer for RNA extraction. As a control for MAIT repertoire stability, unchallenged healthy controls were sampled twice, about 20 days apart. Lymphoprep gradient centrifugation was used to isolate peripheral blood mononuclear cells from blood samples and leukocyte cones. A BD FACSAria Fusion or BD FACSAria III sorter was used for cell sorting.

In regard to this clonotype: Its antigen specificity is not known. Within one base of it there is no much larger clone, and no base qualities were kept.

Study-wide conclusions, independent of this receptor: Compared with healthy controls, diagnosed volunteers had more expansion or contraction among the top five MAIT clonotypes (approximately 0.48 versus 0.14), suggesting that infection reshaped the repertoire. Although the availability of volunteer samples limited sample sizes, the sizes were judged adequate for detecting differences between groups. MAIT TRBV usage was oligoclonal with a preference for TRBV20 and TRBV6, and infection appeared not to change this usage.

Sequenced material: MAIT cells from PBMCs. This receptor was taken from an adult in good health. The chain joins TRBV6-4 to TRBJ2-3; the central 9 bases match TRBD2. In nucleotides, the sequence is TGTGCCAGCAGTGACGGGAAAGCGGGGGGCGCAGATACGCAGTATTTT. The encoded protein is CASSDGKAGGADTQYF.